These 18 T cell receptor beta chains were sequenced from one sample in a study of shared clonotypes between healthy human individuals. The repertoire was sequenced with immunoSEQ multiplex PCR; TCRdb's copy has only in-frame clones and lacks some. The table includes fewer than 600,000 clones, approximately 77% detected once. The sample was PBMCs. Source of these receptors: a woman in her thirties or forties in good health. Some clones in this sample may be carry-over from other donors' samples.

J is TRBJ1-1 and V is TRBV19; D might be TRBD1 (5 bases). From germline, CDR1 is LNHDA and CDR2 SQIVND (reference sequence). This CDR3 spans 13 amino acids. V was trimmed by 5 bases and J by 6 bases, leaving 13 bases between them. The CDR3 spells CASSYRGGAEAFF. CDR3 DNA: TGTGCCAGTAGTTATAGGGGAGGGGCTGAAGCTTTCTTT.

Notes on this clone: Germline and junction disagree at one end, which may indicate a read error. The chain joins TRBV4-3 to TRBJ1-1; 8 bases are a match to TRBD1. This CDR3 region has 13 residues. CDR1 and CDR2 from the germline V gene are LGHNA and YSLEER. CDR3 amino acids: CASSQDRAGGPTF. Written as DNA, the CDR3 is TGCGCCAGCAGCCAAGATAGAGCAGGGGGCCCGACCTTT.

Of note for this clone: A single base is all that separates this from a far larger clone, so a read error is likely. The chain combines TRBV7-3 with TRBJ2-1, with 7 bases identical to TRBD2. The CDR3 consists of 13 residues. V lost 2 bases, J lost 6 bases, and 1 base stayed unmatched. Germline loops: CDR1 SGHTA, CDR2 FQGTGA. Here the CDR3 reads CASSLASGNEQFF. The CDR3 DNA is TGTGCCAGCAGCTTAGCTAGCGGCAATGAGCAGTTCTTC.

The rearrangement uses TRBV4-1 and TRBJ2-3; D gene unclear. The CDR3 has 13 amino acids. Germline loops: CDR1 MGHRA, CDR2 YSYEKL. Trimming took off 3 bases at V and 5 bases at J, with 9 bases between the two ends. CDR3 coding DNA: TGCGCCAGCAGCCAGCCGACGGGAGATACGCAGTATTTT. It yields the protein CASSQPTGDTQYF.

The chain recombines TRBV18 with TRBJ1-5; D uncertain. The germline CDR1 and CDR2 sequences are KGHSH and LQKENI. The germline V and J ends were trimmed by 3 bases and 3 bases, with 9 bases remaining between them. CDR3 size: 14 residues. The CDR3 DNA follows: TGTGCCAGCTCACCTAGTTGGTACAATCAGCCCCAGCATTTT. Translation gives CASSPSWYNQPQHF.

A remark on this clone: The sample has other DNA sequences that encode this CDR3 too. This rearrangement joins TRBV11-2 to TRBJ2-1; D is unresolved. CDR3 size: 15 residues. V lost 3 bases and J 0 bases, leaving 9 bases between the germline ends. Per the germline V gene, CDR1 is SGHAT and CDR2 is FQNNGV. The CDR3 reads CASSLGSSSYNEQFF. The CDR3 DNA sequence: TGTGCCAGCAGCTTGGGGTCCAGCTCCTACAATGAGCAGTTCTTC. The variable domain in full, completed from reference TRBV11-2 and TRBJ2-1, reads EAGVAQSPRYKIIEKRQSVAFWCNPISGHATLYWYQQILGQGPKLLIQFQNNGVVDDSQLPKDRFSAERLKGVDSTLKIQPAKLEDSAVYLCASSLGSSSYNEQFFGPGTRLTVL.

This clone was counted between two and nine times. This chain uses TRBV14 with TRBJ2-1; 8 bases are shared with TRBD2. V shed 9 bases and J 8 bases; nucleotides not matched to a gene: 9. Germline assignment: CDR1 SGHDN and CDR2 FVKESK. The length of the CDR3 is 13 residues. The CDR3 nucleotides are TGTGCCAGTTCAAGCGGGAGTAAGGATGAGCAGTTCTTC. It translates to CASSSGSKDEQFF. Based on the CDR3 plus reference TRBV14 and TRBJ2-1, the full variable domain is EAGVTQFPSHSVIEKGQTVTLRCDPISGHDNLYWYRRVMGKEIKFLLHFVKESKQDESGMPNNRFLAERTGGTYSTLKVQPAELEDSGVYFCASSSGSKDEQFFGPGTRLTVL.

The V call is TRBV9, the J call TRBJ2-5; the D gene is possibly TRBD1 (5 bases). Trimming stripped 2 bases from V and 0 bases from J, with 11 bases between. Germline loops: CDR1 SGDLS, CDR2 YYNGEE. CDR3 length equals 15 residues. The CDR3 protein is CASSVTDAYQETQYF. Written as DNA, the CDR3 is TGTGCCAGCAGCGTGACAGATGCTTACCAAGAGACCCAGTACTTC.

Regarding this clone: Other DNA sequences within the sample encode an identical CDR3. This chain connects TRBV2 to TRBJ2-2; D not certain. The CDR3 has 11 residues. Per the germline V gene, CDR1 is SNHLY and CDR2 is FYNNEI. V was shortened by 7 bases and J by 1 base, with 1 base between the two germline ends. The CDR3 here is CASKNTGELFF. The CDR3 DNA reads as TGTGCCAGCAAGAACACCGGGGAGCTGTTTTTT.

The chain combines TRBV18 with TRBJ2-7, with a tentative D call TRBD2 (5 bases). Per germline, CDR1 KGHSH and CDR2 LQKENI. V lost 3 bases and J 3 bases, leaving 9 bases between the germline ends. There are 13 residues in the CDR3. CDR3 region: CASSPGSGYEQYF. The CDR3 coding sequence is TGTGCCAGCTCACCGGGGAGCGGCTACGAGCAGTACTTC.

This sequence joins TRBV6-1 and TRBJ1-2; the match to TRBD1 covers 9 bases. The length of the CDR3 is 15 residues. From germline, CDR1 is MNHNS and CDR2 SASEGT. The V and J ends lost 6 bases and 4 bases, in that order; junction bases with no gene match: 9. CDR3 DNA sequence: TGTGCCAGCAGCGGTGGGACAGGGAATGCCTATGGCTACACCTTC. It encodes CASSGGTGNAYGYTF.

V usage is TRBV28 and J usage is TRBJ1-2, with 10 bases identical to TRBD1. In germline, CDR1 is MDHEN, CDR2 SYDVKM. The ends lost 5 bases at V and 4 bases at J; junction bases unmatched: 10. The CDR3 is made up of 16 amino acids. This CDR3 is CASSPLDRGRGYGYTF. CDR3 nucleotide sequence: TGTGCCAGCAGTCCCCTTGACAGGGGGCGAGGCTATGGCTACACCTTC.

Only a few counts were recorded for this clone. V gene TRBV7-2 combines with J gene TRBJ2-3, with 7 nucleotides matching TRBD1. Losses at the gene ends were 5 bases for V and 5 bases for J; bases not matched to a gene: 7. The germline V gene has CDR1 SGHTA and CDR2 FQGNSA. This CDR3 comprises 14 residues. Written as DNA, the CDR3 is TGTGCCAGCAGCCAACACAGGGGCATAGATACGCAGTATTTT. This sequence encodes CASSQHRGIDTQYF. Together with reference TRBV7-2 and TRBJ2-3, the CDR3 gives the full variable domain: GAGVSQSPSNKVTEKGKDVELRCDPISGHTALYWYRQSLGQGLEFLIYFQGNSAPDKSGLPSDRFSAERTGGSVSTLTIQRTQQEDSAVYLCASSQHRGIDTQYFGPGTRLTVL.

As to this clone: This likely stems from a read error, as it lies one base from a far larger clone. This CDR3 reads CAWSPAASVTQYF. DNA for the CDR3: TGTGCCTGGAGTCCCGCAGCCTCCGTGACCCAGTACTTC. The chain combines TRBV30 with TRBJ2-5; D remains ambiguous. The CDR3 totals 13 residues. Germline V gene sequence: CDR1 GTSNPN, CDR2 SVGIG (reference sequence). Trimming removed 2 bases at V and 7 bases at J, with 14 bases between.

This clone has only one observation. This likely stems from a read error, as it lies one base from a far larger clone. The J gene is TRBJ2-2, the V gene TRBV6-4; weak D call: TRBD1 (5 bases). Germline lookup yields CDR1 MRHNA and CDR2 SNTAGT. Trimming took off 4 bases at V and 3 bases at J, with 9 bases between the two ends. The CDR3 is 14 residues long. CDR3 nucleotide sequence: TGTGCCAGCAGTGCCGCGACAGACACCGGGGAGCTGTTTTTT. The encoded protein is CASSAATDTGELFF.

The chain is built from TRBV5-1 and TRBJ2-2; TRBD1 matches 9 bases. Germline lookup yields CDR1 SGHRS and CDR2 YFSETQ. J lost 0 bases, V lost 7 bases, and 7 bases had no gene match. The CDR3 is 16 residues long. The CDR3 coding sequence is TGCGCCAGCTATTTTACAGGGGGCGCGAACACCGGGGAGCTGTTTTTT. It encodes CASYFTGGANTGELFF.

The chain links TRBV6-4 to TRBJ2-2; possible D gene TRBD2, 5 bases. Trimming left V 5 bases short and J 3 bases short, with 10 bases between. Per the germline V gene, CDR1 is MRHNA and CDR2 is SNTAGT. CDR3 length: 14 residues. CDR3 amino acids: CASSPSADTGELFF. For the CDR3, the DNA is TGTGCCAGCAGTCCCTCAGCGGACACCGGGGAGCTGTTTTTT.

Regarding this clone: This is likely an artifact of a read error, given a far larger clone one base away. The CDR3 does not end in the conserved phenylalanine or tryptophan, so this is likely a read error. J is TRBJ1-5 and V is TRBV30; the D is unclear. V was shortened by 1 base and J by 4 bases, with 5 bases between the two germline ends. CDR3 length: 12 amino acids. Germline CDR1 reads GTSNPN; CDR2 reads SVGIG (reference sequence). The CDR3 DNA is TGTGCCTGGAGTGCACAAAATCAGCCCCAGCATTCT. Its protein product is CAWSAQNQPQHS.